The source of this T cell receptor beta chain is a study of T-cell reconstitution after alpha-beta-depleted transplantation in children. Unique molecular identifiers were incorporated during preparation of the TCRbeta library. Using its own MiXCR run on the PCR reads, TCRdb lists one record per CDR3 protein. This sample carries just under 150,000 distinct CDR3 sequences, 8% to 10% of them seen once, and the ten largest clones take 15% to 20%. This clonotype occurred a few times. The CDR3 is 14 amino acids. In germline, CDR1 is SGHTA, CDR2 FQGNSA. Trimming took 7 bases from V and 0 from J, leaving 10 bases between them.

This rearrangement joins TRBV7-2 to TRBJ2-1; D gene ambiguous. The clonotype originates from a female patient aged 2 to 10 who had a stem cell transplant for congenital amegakaryocytic thrombocytopenia, so the T cells may come from the graft donor. Sequenced here: PBMCs, mostly from graft donor cells, sampled 180 days after TCRalphabeta/CD19-depleted stem cell transplant. The CDR3 DNA is TGTGCCAGCATCCATAGAAGCTCCTACAATGAGCAGTTCTTC. Protein product: CASIHRSSYNEQFF.